This TCR beta chain was profiled in a study of cytomegalovirus exposure and HLA in healthy donors. Overall study findings and caveats: Clonal expansion was found to be greater in HLA-associated TCR beta chains than in equally common others in a later analysis. Some highly shared sequence variants likely arose as a pipeline artifact. Several of the most significant clusters were apparently associated with common viral pathogens in a later analysis. According to the study, about 180 TCR beta chains were cytomegalovirus-associated.

As for this clone: Antigen specificity is unknown.

The germline gives CDR1 SGHDN, CDR2 FVKESK. CDR3 length: 15 residues. V was cut by 0 bases and J by 3 bases, with 12 bases left in between. Amplification used 60 Vbeta primers and 13 Jbeta primers. The table came from immunoSEQ multiplex PCR; TCRdb's copy has only in-frame clones and leaves some out. The table includes approximately 270,000 clones, about four fifths detected once. The rearrangement uses TRBV14 and TRBJ2-7; D is perhaps TRBD1 (5 bases). The specimen sequenced was PBMCs. The sequence came from a girl aged 2 to 10 in good health and CMV-seronegative. The CDR3 loop reads CASSQEEQGDYEQYF. The CDR3 DNA reads TGTGCCAGCAGCCAAGAGGAACAAGGGGACTACGAGCAGTACTTC.